The entry that follows covers one T cell receptor (beta chain) sequence. The antigen is unknown. Together with a sample-barcoded 5' primer, a J-beta primer mix was included in a second PCR lasting about 7 to 11 cycles. Every molecule of cDNA carried a tag from a template-switch adaptor with 12 random nucleotides. TCRdb re-called the 5' RACE reads through MiXCR, storing one row per CDR3 protein. This sample has around 1,000,000 distinct CDR3 sequences; around two fifths occur once, and the top ten carry around 12%. This sample is part of a study of blood T cells in healthy people across ages. General study results and limits: Observed TCR beta diversity showed a strong correlation with the percentage of naive T cells as measured by flow cytometry.

Germline V gene data show CDR1 as ENHRY and CDR2 as SYGVKD. V gave up 8 bases and J gave up 5 bases, with 18 bases separating them. CDR3 length equals 15 residues. This TCR was sampled from a man between 18 and 35 years old in good health. The sequencing input was blood. The J gene is TRBJ2-2, the V gene TRBV10-3; tentatively, D is TRBD2 (7 bases). The CDR3 is CAIRGGGTLTGELFF. The CDR3 region has the DNA TGTGCCATCCGAGGGGGGGGGACCTTAACCGGGGAGCTGTTTTTT.